One and the same sample provided the 24 T cell receptor beta chains below, sequenced in a study of blood T cell repertoires in COVID-19. TCRdb keeps only in-frame clones here, not all; method: immunoSEQ multiplex PCR. The table lists approximately 46,000 clones, roughly four fifths of them singletons, with 2.5% to 3.5% in the top ten. The sequenced sample consisted of peripheral blood. The receptors originated from a woman aged 55 to 70 with acute or convalescent COVID-19.

The gene calls are TRBV7-8 and TRBJ2-1; 7 bases are shared with TRBD2. J lost 8 bases, V lost 0 bases, and 13 bases had no gene match. The CDR3 spans 17 residues. Germline V gene data show CDR1 as SGHVS and CDR2 as FQNEAQ. The CDR3 bases are TGTGCCAGCAGCTTAGCGGGGGGGGACGCTTTAATTTATGAGCAGTTCTTC. This gives the protein CASSLAGGDALIYEQFF.

The chain couples TRBV7-9 to TRBJ1-1, with TRBD1 matching over 7 bases. The CDR3 runs 12 residues. Germline-derived CDR1 and CDR2 are SEHNR and FQNEAQ (reference sequence). J gave up 6 bases and V 6 bases, and 4 bases lay outside the gene matches. This chain's CDR3 is CASRPQGAEAFF. CDR3 coding DNA: TGTGCCAGCAGACCTCAGGGGGCTGAAGCTTTCTTT. The full variable domain, with the rest looked up from reference TRBV7-9 and TRBJ1-1, is DTGVSQNPRHKITKRGQNVTFRCDPISEHNRLYWYRQTLGQGPEFLTYFQNEAQLEKSRLLSDRFSAERPKGSFSTLEIQRTEQGDSAMYLCASRPQGAEAFFGQGTRLTVV.

V gene TRBV28 combines with J gene TRBJ2-1, with D possibly being TRBD2 (6 bases). CDR1 is MDHEN, CDR2 SYDVKM, per germline. The CDR3 is made up of 13 amino acids. V shed 10 bases and J shed 0 bases, with 10 bases lying between them. This chain's CDR3 is CAMGGDSYNEQFF. The CDR3 DNA follows: TGTGCCATGGGGGGAGACTCCTACAATGAGCAGTTCTTC.

The rearrangement links TRBV6-5 to TRBJ2-5, with 7 bases fitting TRBD1. The germline CDR1 and CDR2 sequences are MNHEY and SVGAGI. With V trimmed by 5 bases and J by 3 bases, 9 bases remained unmatched. The CDR3 totals 15 residues. CDR3 DNA sequence: TGTGCCAGCAGTCCCAAGGGGGCCGGGAAAGAGACCCAGTACTTC. Amino acid sequence: CASSPKGAGKETQYF.

The chain recombines TRBV6-6 with TRBJ1-1; 10 positions agree with TRBD1. Germline CDR1 is MNHNY and CDR2 is SVGAGI (reference sequence). The CDR3 extends over 18 amino acids. Trimming cost V 5 bases and J 4 bases; bases outside gene matches: 16. The CDR3 sequence is CASSQTGQGVASGTEAFF. In nucleotides, the CDR3 is TGTGCCAGCAGTCAAACCGGACAGGGGGTTGCTTCGGGCACTGAAGCTTTCTTT.

CDR3 DNA sequence: TGTGCCAGCTCACTCGCCGGGACTAGCGGATTCTACGAGCAGTACTTC. This translates into CASSLAGTSGFYEQYF. This chain connects TRBV18 to TRBJ2-7; 11 bases fit TRBD2. V lost 4 bases, J lost 3 bases, and 8 bases stayed unmatched. Germline V CDR1 and CDR2: KGHSH, LQKENI. The CDR3 is made up of 16 amino acids.

The rearrangement joins TRBV5-5 to TRBJ1-1; TRBD1 might be the D (5 bases). The CDR3 totals 14 residues. Looked up from germline, CDR1 is SGHKS and CDR2 is YYEKEE (reference sequence). The V and J ends lost 0 bases and 1 base respectively, with 7 bases between them. The CDR3 DNA reads TGTGCCAGCAGCTTGGCAGGGTGGAACACTGAAGCTTTCTTT. It codes for CASSLAGWNTEAFF.

This clone appeared a single time. The chain uses TRBV6-5 and TRBJ2-7, with D tentatively TRBD2 (6 bases). The CDR3 is 15 residues long. Per germline, CDR1 MNHEY and CDR2 SVGAGI. V lost 6 bases, J lost 2 bases, and 17 bases lay in between. CDR3 protein: CASSRRLGVTYEQYF. The CDR3 DNA reads as TGTGCCAGCAGCCGACGACTAGGAGTTACCTACGAGCAGTACTTC.

V usage is TRBV4-1 and J usage is TRBJ2-1; the D gene is possibly TRBD2 (7 bases). The CDR3 sequence is 16 residues long. Germline V lookup: CDR1 MGHRA, CDR2 YSYEKL. Between the trimmed V and J ends, which lost 6 bases and 7 bases, there was a span of 22 bases. The CDR3 nucleotides read TGCGCCAGCAGGCCCGCCGGAAGGGGGGGCAGGAATGAGCAGTTCTTC. Encoded protein: CASRPAGRGGRNEQFF.

This chain connects TRBV19 to TRBJ2-6; 8 nucleotides align to TRBD1. Germline V gives CDR1 LNHDA, CDR2 SQIVND (reference sequence). The CDR3 sequence is 17 residues long. V shed 4 bases, J shed 2 bases, and the junction held 7 bases outside the gene matches. CDR3 nucleotides: TGTGCCAGTAGTAACGGACAGGGTTCGGCTGGGGCCAACGTCCTGACTTTC. It translates to CASSNGQGSAGANVLTF.

The chain has TRBV27 and TRBJ1-1; 10 bases match TRBD1. The CDR3 totals 16 residues. The J segment lost 0 bases and the V segment lost 2 bases, leaving 3 bases of the junction unmatched. Germline assignment: CDR1 MNHEY and CDR2 SMNVEV (reference sequence). The CDR3, as DNA: TGTGCCAGCAGTTTAAAAGGACAGGGGGTGAACACTGAAGCTTTCTTT. This gives the protein CASSLKGQGVNTEAFF.

The rearrangement joins TRBV11-2 to TRBJ1-1; unclear D gene. The CDR3 loop spans 15 amino acids. The V gene lost 1 base and the J gene lost 1 base, with 10 bases spanning the gap. Germline V CDR1 and CDR2: SGHAT, FQNNGV. As DNA, the CDR3 is TGTGCCAGCAGCTTAGCCGGACGGGGGAACACTGAAGCTTTCTTT. Its translation is CASSLAGRGNTEAFF.

The chain recombines TRBV5-1 with TRBJ1-5, with D unclear. Germline V lookup: CDR1 SGHRS, CDR2 YFSETQ. V was cut by 0 bases and J by 5 bases, with 9 bases left in between. The length of the CDR3 is 14 residues. This CDR3 is CASSLGGRDQPQHF. Written as DNA, the CDR3 is TGCGCCAGCAGCTTGGGAGGGAGGGATCAGCCCCAGCATTTT.

This clone has more than one count but fewer than ten. J is TRBJ2-7 and V is TRBV20-1; D not resolved. V was pared by 6 bases and J by 5 bases, with 11 bases between. CDR1 is DFQATT, CDR2 SNEGSKA, per germline (reference sequence). The CDR3 is 11 residues long. CDR3 loop: CSAQVIHEQYF. CDR3 coding DNA: TGCAGTGCCCAGGTTATCCACGAGCAGTACTTC.

V and J are TRBV7-8 and TRBJ1-2; D gene ambiguous. The V gene's germline CDR1 is SGHVS and CDR2 FQNEAQ. The length of the CDR3 is 15 residues. Trimming took off 1 base at V and 2 bases at J, with 11 bases between the two ends. The CDR3 sequence is CASSLGGLVNYGYTF. In DNA, the CDR3 is TGTGCCAGCAGCTTAGGCGGCCTAGTGAACTATGGCTACACCTTC.

The sample holds a few counts of this clone. The rearrangement uses TRBV19 and TRBJ1-5; no definite D call. The CDR3 consists of 17 residues. V was trimmed by 6 bases and J by 0 bases, leaving 18 bases between them. CDR1 is LNHDA and CDR2 is SQIVND in the germline V gene (reference sequence). In nucleotides, the CDR3 is TGTGCCAGTAGCCCGAACCGGGTCGTTTATAGCAATCAGCCCCAGCATTTT. It yields the protein CASSPNRVVYSNQPQHF.

The chain is built from TRBV9 and TRBJ2-1; TRBD1 matches at 7 bases. Per germline, CDR1 SGDLS and CDR2 YYNGEE. V gave up 3 bases and J gave up 4 bases; unmatched junction bases: 1. There are 13 residues in the CDR3. CDR3 coding DNA: TGTGCCAGCAGCGCACAGGGGTACAATGAGCAGTTCTTC. It is translated as CASSAQGYNEQFF.

This clone was recorded a few times. This sequence joins TRBV30 and TRBJ2-5; D might be TRBD1 (6 bases). The germline V gene encodes CDR1 GTSNPN and CDR2 SVGIG (reference sequence). V was pared by 2 bases and J by 1 base, with 11 bases between. The CDR3 sequence is 14 residues long. CDR3 sequence reads: CAWSQDSFQETQYF. For the CDR3, the DNA is TGTGCCTGGAGTCAGGACAGCTTCCAAGAGACCCAGTACTTC. Full variable domain (rest looked up from reference TRBV30 and TRBJ2-5): SQTIHQWPATLVQPVGSPLSLECTVEGTSNPNLYWYRQAAGRGLQLLFYSVGIGQISSEVPQNLSASRPQDRQFILSSKKLLLSDSGFYLCAWSQDSFQETQYFGPGTRLLVL.

The chain recombines TRBV7-9 with TRBJ1-3; D is uncertain. V lost 0 bases and J lost 0, with 9 bases in between. CDR1 and CDR2 from the germline V gene are SEHNR and FQNEAQ (reference sequence). The CDR3 spans 16 residues. The CDR3 here is CASSLAAASSGNTIYF. The CDR3 region has the DNA TGTGCCAGCAGCTTAGCGGCGGCGAGCTCTGGAAACACCATATATTTT.

The chain is built from TRBV21-1 and TRBJ2-3; the D segment call TRBD1 is taken from the table without a DNA check. TRBV21-1 is a recognized pseudogene. This CDR3 spans 15 amino acids. As DNA, the CDR3 is TGTGCCAGCACCTACCGGGGACACCTGGCAGATACGCAGTATTTT. Translating gives CASTYRGHLADTQYF.

The J gene is TRBJ2-1, the V gene TRBV20-1; 11 nucleotides align to TRBD2. The length of the CDR3 is 19 residues. Losses at the gene ends were 3 bases for V and 0 bases for J; bases not matched to a gene: 13. Per germline, CDR1 DFQATT and CDR2 SNEGSKA (reference sequence). This CDR3 reads CSASLTSGGPVISYNEQFF. CDR3 sequence (DNA): TGCAGTGCTAGTCTTACTAGCGGGGGCCCAGTAATCTCCTACAATGAGCAGTTCTTC.

This clone was detected only once. This chain connects TRBV7-9 to TRBJ1-5, with a possible D match to TRBD1 (5 bases). V was cut by 4 bases and J by 4 bases, with 14 bases left in between. The length of the CDR3 is 15 residues. Looked up from germline, CDR1 is SEHNR and CDR2 is FQNEAQ (reference sequence). The CDR3 loop is CASSSSDNLNQPQHF. The CDR3 nucleotides are TGTGCCAGCAGCTCCTCGGACAACTTAAATCAGCCCCAGCATTTT.

V gene TRBV14 combines with J gene TRBJ2-1, with a tentative D call TRBD1 (5 bases). Germline CDR1 reads SGHDN; CDR2 reads FVKESK. Trimming removed 0 bases from V and 5 bases from J, with 11 bases in between. This CDR3 comprises 15 residues. CDR3 nucleotides: TGTGCCAGCAGCCAAGACGTGGGGCCCAACAATGAGCAGTTCTTC. Translating it yields CASSQDVGPNNEQFF.

This clone has only a few counts. The chain carries TRBV7-3 and TRBJ1-2; 10 bases fit TRBD1. The CDR3 extends over 15 amino acids. Germline trimming cut 7 bases from V and 6 bases from J; bases unmatched to any gene: 11. CDR1 is SGHTA, CDR2 FQGTGA, per germline. The CDR3 DNA sequence: TGTGCCAGCATCATAGGGACAGGGGTTTTGAATGGCTACACCTTC. Translation: CASIIGTGVLNGYTF.